These T cell receptor beta chains were read from a single sample in a study of T-cell memory formation after mild COVID-19. TCRdb processed the 5' RACE reads anew with MiXCR; each CDR3 protein has one entry. This sample has fewer than 400,000 distinct CDR3 sequences, with approximately 12% found just once. The material sequenced was PBMCs or a T cell subset sorted from them (not recorded which). Every receptor here comes from a man aged 18 to 30 who had mild COVID-19 (a few samples of this study predate the infection). Cell type and time point are not known. CDR3s include the opening cysteine and the closing phenylalanine or tryptophan. Fields, in order: clone size, V gene, J gene, D gene, CDR3 protein, CDR3 DNA. A D gene is named only where the DNA matches it firmly. Size is omitted from some rows. Given values are once, few, many or a class for expanded clones.

many	TRBV5-1	TRBJ2-2	NA	CASSLTAGGPGELFF	TGCGCCAGCAGCTTGACGGCTGGAGGGCCCGGGGAGCTGTTTTTT
few	TRBV27	TRBJ1-1	TRBD1	CASSERTGENTEAFF	TGTGCCAGCAGTGAACGGACAGGGGAGAACACTGAAGCTTTCTTT
NA	TRBV11-2	TRBJ1-2	NA	CASSPSLYGYTF	TGTGCCAGCAGCCCAAGCCTTTATGGATACACCTTC
many	TRBV25-1	TRBJ2-2	NA	CASSEAMWTGELFF	TGTGCCAGCAGTGAGGCAATGTGGACCGGGGAGCTGTTTTTT
NA	TRBV20-1	TRBJ2-5	TRBD1	CSARGTAKETQYF	TGCAGTGCTAGGGGGACAGCAAAAGAGACCCAGTACTTC
NA	TRBV13	TRBJ1-2	NA	CASSYRTGSHGYTF	TGTGCCAGCAGCTACCGTACAGGCAGCCACGGCTACACCTTC
few	TRBV29-1	TRBJ2-1	NA	CSVEEQEYNEQFF	TGCAGCGTTGAAGAACAGGAGTACAATGAGCAGTTCTTC
NA	TRBV5-1	TRBJ2-1	NA	CASSAESNEQFF	TGCGCCAGCAGCGCAGAATCCAATGAGCAGTTCTTC
few	TRBV7-2	TRBJ2-2	NA	CASSLALVSTGELFF	TGTGCCAGCAGCTTAGCGCTGGTATCCACCGGGGAGCTGTTTTTT
NA	TRBV10-3	TRBJ1-5	NA	CAISRDAQPQHF	TGTGCCATCAGCAGGGACGCTCAGCCCCAGCATTTT
NA	TRBV4-1	TRBJ2-6	TRBD2	CASSQDWGGSGANVLTF	TGCGCCAGCAGCCAAGATTGGGGAGGGTCTGGGGCCAACGTCCTGACTTTC
NA	TRBV7-6	TRBJ2-7	NA	CASSLGLGLSYEQYF	TGTGCCAGCAGCTTAGGGCTGGGACTCTCCTACGAGCAGTACTTC
NA	TRBV7-3	TRBJ2-1	NA	CASSAEHFYNEQFF	TGTGCCAGCAGCGCCGAGCATTTCTACAATGAGCAGTTCTTC
many	TRBV4-3	TRBJ2-3	NA	CASSQGGGGDGTQYF	TGCGCCAGCAGCCAAGGGGGAGGGGGCGACGGTACGCAGTATTTT
NA	TRBV6-5	TRBJ1-2	NA	CASSYSSPGRRGYGYTF	TGTGCCAGCAGTTACTCGAGTCCAGGGCGGCGAGGCTATGGCTACACCTTC
few	TRBV4-1	TRBJ1-2	NA	CASSQESTAAGGGYTF	TGCGCCAGCAGCCAAGAATCCACGGCCGCGGGGGGCGGCTACACCTTC
NA	TRBV5-1	TRBJ1-1	NA	CASSMNTEAFF	TGCGCCAGCAGTATGAACACTGAAGCTTTCTTT
NA	TRBV7-9	TRBJ1-1	TRBD1	CASSLQERGPLEKAFF	TGTGCCAGCAGCTTACAGGAAAGGGGGCCTCTGGAGAAAGCTTTCTTT
few	TRBV7-3	TRBJ2-1	NA	CASSDCGIGGLTYPGSYNEQFF	TGTGCCAGCAGCGATTGTGGTATCGGAGGCCTCACATACCCGGGCTCCTACAATGAGCAGTTCTTC
NA	TRBV5-6	TRBJ2-3	NA	CASSDKTRDTQYF	TGTGCCAGCAGCGATAAGACCCGGGATACGCAGTATTTT
NA	TRBV5-5	TRBJ2-3	NA	CASSLPGARDTQYF	TGTGCCAGCAGCTTGCCTGGGGCAAGGGATACGCAGTATTTT
few	TRBV2	TRBJ2-5	NA	CASSKEETQYF	TGTGCCAGCAGTAAAGAAGAGACCCAGTACTTC
few	TRBV7-8	TRBJ2-1	NA	CASSLYLPHYNEQFF	TGTGCCAGCAGCTTATATTTACCCCACTACAATGAGCAGTTCTTC
few	TRBV5-4	TRBJ1-2	NA	CASSSDINYGYTF	TGTGCCAGCAGCTCCGACATAAACTATGGCTACACCTTC
many	TRBV5-1	TRBJ1-5	NA	CASSLTGNQPQHF	TGTGCCAGCAGTTTAACCGGGAACCAGCCCCAGCATTTT
many	TRBV12-3/TRBV12-4	TRBJ1-1	NA	CASSLWRGDTEAFF	TGTGCCAGCAGTTTATGGCGAGGGGACACTGAAGCTTTCTTT
few	TRBV29-1	TRBJ2-7	TRBD1	CSGRDRDYEQYF	TGCAGCGGCAGGGACAGGGACTACGAGCAGTACTTC
many	TRBV7-2	TRBJ2-5	TRBD2	CASSAVGGVSQETQYF	TGTGCCAGCAGCGCCGTGGGAGGGGTTAGCCAAGAGACCCAGTACTTC
NA	TRBV25-1	TRBJ1-6	NA	CASSESKGRHSPLHF	TGTGCCAGCAGTGAGTCGAAGGGACGACACTCACCCCTCCACTTT
many	TRBV7-2	TRBJ2-5	TRBD2	CASSLILAGGQETQYF	TGTGCCAGCAGCTTAATCCTAGCGGGGGGGCAAGAGACCCAGTACTTC
once	TRBV25-1	TRBJ2-5	NA	CASSGRAGQETQYF	TGTGCCAGCAGTGGTCGGGCAGGTCAAGAGACCCAGTACTTC
few	TRBV20-1	TRBJ1-6	NA	CSARDQGRSSYNSPLHF	TGCAGTGCTAGAGACCAGGGACGGAGCTCCTATAATTCACCCCTCCACTTT
NA	TRBV7-2	TRBJ2-1	TRBD1	CASSSRQGSYNEQFF	TGTGCCAGCAGCTCCCGACAGGGATCCTACAATGAGCAGTTCTTC
many	TRBV4-3	TRBJ1-1	TRBD1	CASSPTTQSGGGMAFF	TGCGCCAGCAGCCCTACTACCCAATCAGGGGGAGGAATGGCTTTCTTT
few	TRBV4-1	TRBJ2-2	NA	CASSQVVGTRELFF	TGCGCCAGCAGCCAAGTAGTTGGGACACGGGAGCTGTTTTTT
few	TRBV7-2	TRBJ2-2	NA	CASSLGLKRGNTGELFF	TGTGCCAGCAGCTTAGGCTTAAAGAGGGGGAACACCGGGGAGCTGTTTTTT
NA	TRBV20-1	TRBJ2-3	TRBD1	CSAPRGDTQYF	TGCAGTGCTCCCAGGGGGGATACGCAGTATTTT
many	TRBV4-1	TRBJ1-1	NA	CASSPLSNTEAFF	TGCGCCAGCAGCCCCCTCTCGAACACTGAAGCTTTCTTT
few	TRBV13	TRBJ2-2	TRBD2	CASSPGLAGGYTGELFF	TGTGCCAGCAGCCCTGGACTAGCGGGGGGGTACACCGGGGAGCTGTTTTTT
many	TRBV7-3	TRBJ2-1	TRBD2	CASSLRMAGDEQFF	TGTGCCAGCAGCTTAAGGATGGCGGGGGATGAGCAGTTCTTC
few	TRBV25-1	TRBJ1-6	NA	CASSENFYSNSPLHF	TGTGCCAGCAGTGAAAATTTTTATTCGAATTCACCCCTCCACTTT
many	TRBV6-5	TRBJ2-7	TRBD1	CASSYRDRLYEQYF	TGTGCCAGCAGTTACCGGGACAGACTCTACGAGCAGTACTTC
many	TRBV4-3	TRBJ2-5	NA	CASSQVGQGGETQYF	TGCGCCAGCAGCCAAGTTGGGCAGGGGGGAGAGACCCAGTACTTC
few	TRBV20-1	TRBJ1-1	TRBD1	CSPRRTGGFYDAFF	TGCAGTCCAAGGCGGACAGGGGGTTTCTACGATGCTTTCTTT
few	TRBV6-5	TRBJ2-1	NA	CASSYSLGSSNEQFF	TGTGCCAGCAGTTACTCACTGGGGTCCTCCAATGAGCAGTTCTTC
NA	TRBV7-9	TRBJ2-3	NA	CASSRLAGARGDTQYF	TGTGCCAGCAGCCGCTTGGCGGGGGCCCGCGGAGATACGCAGTATTTT
few	TRBV6-6	TRBJ2-2	NA	CASSYIAGELFF	TGTGCCAGCAGTTACATTGCCGGGGAGCTGTTTTTT
few	TRBV4-3	TRBJ1-5	NA	CASSPGLVDQPQHF	TGCGCCAGCAGCCCGGGACTTGTCGATCAGCCCCAGCATTTT
NA	TRBV14	TRBJ2-2	NA	CASSQVAGARAAGELFF	TGTGCCAGCAGCCAAGTTGCGGGGGCGCGAGCGGCCGGGGAGCTGTTTTTT
NA	TRBV7-2	TRBJ2-3	NA	CASTHAGGTDTQYF	TGTGCCAGCACGCACGCTGGGGGTACAGATACGCAGTATTTT
many	TRBV5-1	TRBJ2-5	NA	CASSLGKETQYF	TGCGCCAGCAGCTTAGGGAAAGAGACCCAGTACTTC